This T cell receptor beta chain was sequenced for a study of graft-versus-host responses after intestinal transplantation. Study-wide points: GvH clones occurred in recipient marrow; some first appeared in ileum or blood.

Assay: immunoSEQ multiplex PCR; the TCRdb copy retains only in-frame clones and omits some. The sample contains about 60,000 clones, 89% of which appear only once. Processing of graft tissue released intraepithelial and lamina propria lymphocytes. The length of the CDR3 is 16 residues. With V trimmed by 4 bases and J by 7 bases, 11 bases remained unmatched. Germline V gives CDR1 SGDLS, CDR2 YYNGEE. As concerns this clone: Its matching antigen is unknown.

This TCR derives from a human patient who received an intestinal transplant, so some T cells may come from the graft donor. V is TRBV9 and J is TRBJ2-1, with TRBD2 identical over 10 bases. The source was ileum tissue, collected around 350 days after transplant. As DNA, the CDR3 is TGTGCCAGCAGCCCTTTTATAGCGGGAGGAAGAAATGAGCAGTTCTTC. Encoded protein: CASSPFIAGGRNEQFF.